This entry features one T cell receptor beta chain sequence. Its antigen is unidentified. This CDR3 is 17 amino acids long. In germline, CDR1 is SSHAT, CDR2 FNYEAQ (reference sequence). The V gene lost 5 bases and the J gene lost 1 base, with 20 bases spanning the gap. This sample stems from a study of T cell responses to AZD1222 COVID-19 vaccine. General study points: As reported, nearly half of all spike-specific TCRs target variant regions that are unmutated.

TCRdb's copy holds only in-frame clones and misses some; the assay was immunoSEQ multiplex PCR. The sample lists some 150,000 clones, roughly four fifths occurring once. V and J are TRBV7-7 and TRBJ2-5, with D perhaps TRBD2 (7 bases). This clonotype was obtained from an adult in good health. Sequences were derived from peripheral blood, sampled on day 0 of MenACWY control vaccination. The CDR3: CASSQGVSGGRQETQYF. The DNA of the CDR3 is TGTGCCAGCAGCCAAGGTGTGTCGGGGGGCCGCCAAGAGACCCAGTACTTC.